These T cell receptor beta chains were read from a single sample in a study of cytomegalovirus exposure and HLA in healthy donors. Measured with immunoSEQ multiplex PCR; TCRdb has only the in-frame clones, and not every one. The sample has more than 90,000 clones; roughly 92% are singletons. Material: PBMCs. Every receptor here comes from a woman younger than 45 in good health and CMV-seropositive. Both conserved end residues are part of each CDR3. The D gene is left open where the match is weak. Some rows have no size entry. The others give once, few or many, or a class for an expanded clone.

V gene,D gene,clone size,J gene,CDR3 protein,CDR3 DNA
TRBV6-6,-,-,TRBJ2-3,CASSQRTLTLQYF,TGTGCCAGCAGTCAGCGGACGCTAACTTTACAGTATTTT
TRBV6-5,-,-,TRBJ1-4,CASQEGRGEKLFF,TGTGCCAGCCAGGAGGGTCGGGGTGAAAAACTGTTTTTT
TRBV10-1,TRBD1,-,TRBJ1-2,CASRSVGTGAMGYTF,TGCGCCAGCAGATCAGTGGGGACAGGGGCAATGGGCTACACCTTC
TRBV10-3,TRBD2,-,TRBJ2-7,CAIAGGPSYEQYF,TGTGCCATTGCGGGAGGTCCCTCCTACGAGCAGTACTTC
TRBV7-2,-,-,TRBJ2-1,CASRRDSYNEQFF,TGTGCCAGCCGGCGGGACTCCTACAATGAGCAGTTCTTC
TRBV2,TRBD2,once,TRBJ2-1,CASKERGSSYNEQFF,TGTGCCAGCAAGGAGCGGGGCAGCTCCTACAATGAGCAGTTCTTC
TRBV30,TRBD1,-,TRBJ1-2,CAWSLPDRGRNGYTF,TGTGCCTGGAGCCTCCCGGACAGGGGTAGAAATGGCTACACCTTC
TRBV30,-,-,TRBJ1-5,CAWSVLGNNQPQHF,TGTGCCTGGAGTGTACTCGGGAACAATCAGCCCCAGCATTTT
TRBV28,TRBD1,-,TRBJ1-2,CASSGTAGYGYTF,TGTGCCAGCAGTGGGACAGCGGGCTATGGCTACACCTTC
TRBV13,TRBD1,-,TRBJ2-7,CASSLVGRQGNSEQYF,TGTGCCAGCAGCTTAGTTGGCCGACAGGGTAACAGCGAGCAGTACTTC
TRBV30,-,-,TRBJ2-1,CAWSLTRLSEQFF,TGTGCCTGGAGTCTTACTAGATTGAGTGAGCAGTTCTTC
TRBV5-4,-,-,TRBJ1-3,CASRPDSSSGNTIYF,TGTGCCAGCAGACCGGACAGTTCCTCTGGAAACACCATATATTTT
TRBV19,TRBD1,-,TRBJ2-7,CASSPDRGSYEQYF,TGTGCCAGTAGTCCCGACAGGGGCTCCTACGAGCAGTACTTC
TRBV28,-,-,TRBJ1-2,CASSLSGLGYTF,TGTGCCAGCAGTTTATCAGGGTTGGGCTACACCTTC
TRBV7-7,TRBD2,-,TRBJ2-5,CASSPGRGLWETQYF,TGTGCCAGCAGCCCCGGGAGGGGGTTATGGGAGACCCAGTACTTC
TRBV6-4,-,once,TRBJ2-1,CASSVEPGPNEQFF,TGTGCCAGCAGTGTCGAGCCAGGGCCAAATGAGCAGTTCTTC
TRBV2,TRBD1,-,TRBJ2-5,CASSRDSGTGGEETQYF,TGTGCCAGCAGTCGGGATTCCGGGACAGGGGGCGAAGAGACCCAGTACTTC
TRBV5-1,-,once,TRBJ1-1,CASSREVGMNTEAFF,TGCGCCAGCAGCCGGGAGGTAGGGATGAACACTGAAGCTTTCTTT
TRBV6-1,-,-,TRBJ2-7,CASARVEYEQYF,TGTGCCAGCGCTCGGGTAGAATACGAGCAGTACTTC
TRBV7-9,-,medium-sized,TRBJ1-3,CASSRLNSGNTIYF,TGTGCCAGCAGTAGACTGAACTCTGGAAACACCATATATTTT
TRBV28,-,-,TRBJ2-7,CASSSNGAYEQYF,TGTGCCAGCAGTTCCAACGGGGCCTACGAGCAGTACTTC
TRBV13,TRBD2,-,TRBJ2-3,CASSPRTSGIERGDTQYF,TGTGCCAGCAGCCCCCGGACTAGCGGGATAGAACGAGGAGATACGCAGTATTTT
TRBV9,-,-,TRBJ2-5,CASSVGQKLDTGQETQYF,TGTGCCAGCAGCGTAGGTCAGAAACTTGATACGGGCCAAGAGACCCAGTACTTC
TRBV6-6,-,-,TRBJ2-2,CASNLGTGELFF,TGTGCCAGCAACCTCGGGACCGGGGAGCTGTTTTTT
TRBV9,TRBD2,-,TRBJ2-3,CASSQRLAGGLDTQYF,TGTGCCAGCAGCCAGAGACTAGCGGGAGGGCTGGATACGCAGTATTTT
TRBV7-2,TRBD2,-,TRBJ2-7,CASSLGGQGTSGLYEQYF,TGTGCCAGCAGCTTAGGGGGCCAGGGGACTAGCGGACTCTACGAGCAGTACTTC
TRBV28,-,-,TRBJ2-1,CASSLSQGLGYNEQFF,TGTGCCAGCAGTTTATCACAGGGTTTGGGGTACAATGAGCAGTTCTTC
TRBV5-1,-,-,TRBJ1-2,CASSLELGAGSDYTF,TGCGCCAGCAGCTTGGAGTTGGGGGCAGGGTCCGATTACACCTTC
TRBV30,TRBD1,-,TRBJ2-5,CAWTGQFQETQYF,TGTGCCTGGACGGGACAGTTCCAAGAGACCCAGTACTTC
TRBV27,TRBD2,-,TRBJ2-1,CASSSGRAYNEQFF,TGTGCCAGCAGTAGCGGGAGGGCCTACAATGAGCAGTTCTTC
TRBV4-1,-,-,TRBJ2-7,CASSQSGDPYEQYF,TGCGCCAGCAGCCAGAGCGGAGACCCCTACGAGCAGTACTTC
TRBV30,TRBD2,few,TRBJ2-3,CALGRSGRADTQYF,TGTGCCTTAGGGCGGAGCGGGAGAGCAGATACGCAGTATTTT
TRBV28,TRBD1,-,TRBJ1-1,CASRETGGATEAFF,TGTGCCAGCAGAGAGACAGGGGGCGCGACTGAAGCTTTCTTT
TRBV7-7,TRBD1,-,TRBJ2-2,CASSEGTAGELFF,TGTGCCAGCAGCGAAGGGACAGCCGGGGAGCTGTTTTTT
TRBV19,TRBD1,-,TRBJ1-2,CASSLTGGIIYGYTF,TGTGCCAGTAGTTTGACAGGGGGTATTATCTATGGCTACACCTTC
TRBV7-2,-,-,TRBJ2-7,CASSLVDFEQYF,TGTGCCAGCAGCTTAGTGGACTTTGAGCAGTACTTC
TRBV28,TRBD1,few,TRBJ1-2,CASSFGGQVYGYTF,TGTGCCAGCAGTTTTGGGGGACAGGTCTATGGCTACACCTTC
TRBV18,TRBD2,-,TRBJ2-5,CASSPLTSGILKETQYF,TGTGCCAGCTCACCGTTAACTAGCGGGATTCTCAAAGAGACCCAGTACTTC
TRBV19,TRBD2,-,TRBJ2-2,CASRLAGPRAGELFF,TGTGCCAGTAGACTAGCGGGGCCAAGAGCCGGGGAGCTGTTTTTT
TRBV4-3,TRBD1,-,TRBJ2-2,CASSQTRLQGSTNTGELFF,TGCGCCAGCAGCCAAACCCGGCTACAGGGGAGTACGAACACCGGGGAGCTGTTTTTT
TRBV6-1,-,once,TRBJ2-1,CASSDRHNEQFF,TGTGCCAGTTCCGACAGACACAATGAGCAGTTCTTC
TRBV18,TRBD2,-,TRBJ2-1,CASSPNLAGKYNEQFF,TGTGCCAGCTCACCTAACCTAGCGGGAAAGTACAATGAGCAGTTCTTC
TRBV13,TRBD2,-,TRBJ2-7,CASSPSRGGAPSNEQYF,TGTGCCAGCAGCCCAAGCCGGGGGGGGGCCCCCTCGAACGAGCAGTACTTC
TRBV19,TRBD1,-,TRBJ1-2,CASRSGTGSYGYTF,TGTGCCAGTAGATCCGGGACAGGGTCCTATGGCTACACCTTC
TRBV5-1,-,-,TRBJ2-5,CASRFELQGLGETQYF,TGCGCCAGCAGATTTGAGTTGCAGGGGCTGGGTGAGACCCAGTACTTC
TRBV7-3,-,-,TRBJ2-3,CASSPDHEDFKRDTDTQYF,TGTGCCAGCAGCCCTGACCACGAGGACTTTAAGAGAGACACAGATACGCAGTATTTT
TRBV5-1,TRBD2,-,TRBJ2-1,CASSSGLAGGSSSYNEQFF,TGCGCCAGCAGCTCGGGACTAGCGGGAGGGTCCAGCTCCTACAATGAGCAGTTCTTC
TRBV6-5,TRBD1,-,TRBJ2-7,CASSFLRDRYYEQYF,TGTGCCAGCAGTTTCTTAAGGGACAGATACTACGAGCAGTACTTC
TRBV30,TRBD1,-,TRBJ1-1,CAWHDRGRGNTEAFF,TGTGCCTGGCACGACAGGGGGAGGGGAAACACTGAAGCTTTCTTT
TRBV6-6,TRBD1,-,TRBJ1-3,CASSYLLGTGGNTIYF,TGTGCCAGCAGTTACTTGCTTGGGACAGGTGGAAACACCATATATTTT
TRBV12-2,-,-,TRBJ1-5,CASRLAGPPRIGSNQPQHF,TGTGCAAGTCGCTTAGCGGGGCCGCCACGGATTGGGAGCAATCAGCCCCAGCATTTT
TRBV30,-,-,TRBJ1-5,CAWRASHNQPQHF,TGTGCCTGGAGAGCGAGCCACAATCAGCCCCAGCATTTT
TRBV20-1,TRBD2,-,TRBJ2-1,CSTTSGTEQFF,TGCAGTACGACTAGCGGAACTGAGCAGTTCTTC
TRBV5-1,TRBD2,-,TRBJ2-1,CASSFGTSEDEQFF,TGCGCCAGCAGCTTTGGGACTAGTGAGGATGAGCAGTTCTTC
TRBV29-1,-,-,TRBJ1-1,CSVTGSTEAFF,TGCAGCGTCACAGGGAGCACTGAAGCTTTCTTT
TRBV11-3,-,-,TRBJ1-1,CASSLTGNTEAFF,TGTGCCAGCAGCTTAACGGGGAACACTGAAGCTTTCTTT
TRBV30,-,once,TRBJ2-1,CAWRLSSYNEQFF,TGTGCCTGGAGGCTGAGCTCCTACAATGAGCAGTTCTTC
TRBV19,TRBD2,-,TRBJ2-7,CASSNLYTGTSGSSYGIYEQYF,TGTGCCAGTAGTAATCTTTATACCGGGACTAGCGGGAGCTCGTATGGGATATACGAGCAGTACTTC
TRBV27,-,-,TRBJ2-7,CASMVSSVGPEQYF,TGTGCCAGCATGGTATCGTCGGTGGGGCCGGAGCAGTACTTC